Below, 24 T cell receptor beta chains from the same sample are listed, as sequenced in a study of vaccination effects on CD4 cells after COVID-19. These TCRs' antigens remain unknown. Cells that had been cultured for ten to eleven days were the source of isolated CD4+ T cells. Libraries were prepared by immunoSEQ multiplex PCR; TCRdb keeps only in-frame clonotypes and omits some of them. The repertoire holds about 37,000 clones, with around 79% as singletons. This sample comprised CD4+ T cells from PBMCs cultured without peptide, obtained before COVID-19 vaccination. The receptors come from a human donor who received a COVID-19 vaccine.

This clone is medium-sized within its sample. This chain joins TRBV5-4 and TRBJ1-6; tentatively, D is TRBD1 (5 bases). The length of the CDR3 is 12 residues. Trimming took off 5 bases at V and 7 bases at J, with 7 bases between the two ends. CDR1 and CDR2 from the germline V gene are SGHNT and YYREEE (reference sequence). CDR3 protein: CASSWDNSPLHF. In nucleotides, the CDR3 is TGTGCCAGCAGTTGGGACAATTCACCCCTCCACTTT.

The genes are TRBV2 and TRBJ1-1; possibly TRBD1 for D (5 bases). The germline V gene encodes CDR1 SNHLY and CDR2 FYNNEI. This CDR3 spans 14 amino acids. Trimming took off 6 bases at V and 6 bases at J, with 17 bases between the two ends. CDR3 DNA: TGTGCCAGCAGAGAACCCAGGGATTACGCTGAAGCTTTCTTT. Residues: CASREPRDYAEAFF.

The chain carries TRBV6-5 and TRBJ2-3; 7 bases line up with TRBD2. After removal of 10 bases from V and 1 base from J, the junction contained 8 bases not matched to a gene. This CDR3 has 14 amino acids. Germline CDR1 reads MNHEY; CDR2 reads SVGAGI. The CDR3 region is CATREAGGTDTQYF. As DNA, the CDR3 is TGTGCCACCCGAGAGGCGGGGGGCACAGATACGCAGTATTTT.

This chain joins TRBV5-1 and TRBJ2-2, with D perhaps TRBD1 or TRBD2 (5 bases each). The CDR3 spans 15 residues. V gave up 1 base and J gave up 3 bases, with 10 bases separating them. Looked up from germline, CDR1 is SGHRS and CDR2 is YFSETQ. The CDR3 DNA reads as TGCGCCAGCAGCTTGAGTGGGACGTACACCGGGGAGCTGTTTTTT. This gives the protein CASSLSGTYTGELFF.

The chain employs TRBV4-2 and TRBJ1-1; TRBD1 aligns across 7 bases. The V and J ends lost 6 bases and 7 bases, in that order; junction bases with no gene match: 8. The CDR3 totals 13 residues. The V gene's germline CDR1 is LGHNA and CDR2 YNFKEQ. CDR3 sequence: CASRRQGLDEAFF. The CDR3 nucleotides are TGTGCCAGCAGACGACAGGGCTTAGATGAAGCTTTCTTT.

The CDR3 sequence is CASSLDFNTEAFF. The DNA for the CDR3 is TGCGCCAGCAGCTTGGATTTTAACACTGAAGCTTTCTTT. V gene TRBV5-1 combines with J gene TRBJ1-1; D gene uncertain. CDR3 size: 13 residues. CDR1 SGHRS and CDR2 YFSETQ come from the germline V gene. V gave up 0 bases and J gave up 2 bases, with 5 bases separating them. The variable domain in full, with the rest retrieved from reference TRBV5-1 and TRBJ1-1, is KAGVTQTPRYLIKTRGQQVTLSCSPISGHRSVSWYQQTPGQGLQFLFEYFSETQRNKGNFPGRFSGRQFSNSRSEMNVSTLELGDSALYLCASSLDFNTEAFFGQGTRLTVV.

The rearrangement joins TRBV13 to TRBJ1-4; 8 nucleotides match TRBD1. Germline trimming cut 8 bases from V and 4 bases from J; bases unmatched to any gene: 12. CDR3 length: 16 amino acids. Germline lookup yields CDR1 PRHDT and CDR2 FYEKMQ (reference sequence). CDR3 DNA sequence: TGTGCCAGCCGGCGGACAGGGAAGGTAGTTAATGAAAAACTGTTTTTT. Its translation is CASRRTGKVVNEKLFF.

This chain uses TRBV6-5 with TRBJ1-5; 9 bases agree with TRBD1. CDR1 and CDR2 from the germline V gene are MNHEY and SVGAGI. The length of the CDR3 is 14 residues. J lost 2 bases, V lost 8 bases, and 4 bases had no gene match. The DNA of the CDR3 is TGTGCCAGCTGTAGGACAGGGGGCAATCAGCCCCAGCATTTT. As protein: CASCRTGGNQPQHF.

V is TRBV3-1 (or the pseudogene TRBV3-2) and J is TRBJ2-3, with 11 nucleotides matching TRBD2. J gave up 4 bases and V 3 bases, and 9 bases lay outside the gene matches. CDR1 is LGHDT, CDR2 YNNKEL, per germline (reference sequence). This CDR3 spans 17 amino acids. The CDR3 bases are TGTGCCAGCAGCCAGCCCCTAGCGGGAGGAACGGCAGATACGCAGTATTTT. Translation gives CASSQPLAGGTADTQYF.

This chain connects TRBV3-1 (or the pseudogene TRBV3-2) to TRBJ2-3; 7 bases are a match to TRBD2. Germline V gene sequence: CDR1 LGHDT, CDR2 YNNKEL (reference sequence). V dropped 0 bases and J dropped 0; count of bases not matched to a gene: 9. CDR3 length equals 18 residues. The CDR3: CASSQDPVVGGSTDTQYF. The CDR3 nucleotides are TGTGCCAGCAGCCAAGATCCCGTTGTCGGGGGGAGCACAGATACGCAGTATTTT.

This clone was counted a few times. The chain uses TRBV6-4 and TRBJ2-3; D is possibly TRBD2 (5 bases). V lost 4 bases to trimming and J lost 3 bases, with 5 bases between them. The CDR3 has 12 amino acids. Germline values: CDR1 MRHNA, CDR2 SNTAGT. The CDR3 region is CASSAGTDTQYF. The CDR3 bases are TGTGCCAGCAGTGCGGGGACAGATACGCAGTATTTT.

This clone appeared a single time. The chain combines TRBV5-1 with TRBJ2-1, with unresolved D. This CDR3 is 17 amino acids long. In germline, CDR1 is SGHRS, CDR2 YFSETQ. With 0 bases removed from V and 0 bases from J, the gap between germline ends came to 13 bases. For the CDR3, the DNA is TGCGCCAGCAGCTTGGAGGTTCAGTCAAGCTCCTACAATGAGCAGTTCTTC. Its translation: CASSLEVQSSSYNEQFF.

The gene calls are TRBV6-2 or TRBV6-3 and TRBJ1-5; D is unresolved. V was shortened by 5 bases and J by 4 bases, with 9 bases between the two germline ends. Germline V gene sequence: CDR1 MNHEY, CDR2 SVGEGT. The CDR3 loop spans 13 amino acids. As DNA, the CDR3 is TGTGCCAGCAGTAGGGTCTTAAATCAGCCCCAGCATTTT. This codes for CASSRVLNQPQHF.

This clone was recorded only once. V gene TRBV7-3 combines with J gene TRBJ2-2, with 10 bases lining up with TRBD2. The germline CDR1 and CDR2 sequences are SGHTA and FQGTGA. V dropped 3 bases and J dropped 1; count of bases not matched to a gene: 2. The CDR3 runs 16 residues. As DNA, the CDR3 is TGTGCCAGCAGCTTCTTAGCGGGGGGGAACACCGGGGAGCTGTTTTTT. It specifies CASSFLAGGNTGELFF.

J is TRBJ2-1 and V is TRBV27; 11 bases map to TRBD1. Germline lookup yields CDR1 MNHEY and CDR2 SMNVEV (reference sequence). J lost 7 bases, V lost 0 bases, and 8 bases had no gene match. The CDR3 has 17 residues. This chain's CDR3 is CASSLSPGTGGRNEQFF. The CDR3 region has the DNA TGTGCCAGCAGTTTATCTCCCGGGACAGGGGGTAGGAATGAGCAGTTCTTC.

This chain joins TRBV7-2 and TRBJ1-1, with D tentatively TRBD1 (6 bases). Per germline, CDR1 SGHTA and CDR2 FQGNSA. The CDR3 is made up of 16 amino acids. V lost 2 bases to trimming and J lost 4 bases, with 17 bases between them. The DNA of the CDR3 is TGTGCCAGCAGCTTAAGGGGAGGGGGGCCAACCACTGAAGCTTTCTTT. Encoded protein: CASSLRGGGPTTEAFF.

This clone is deemed medium-sized. In nucleotides, the CDR3 is TGTGCCAGCAGCTTGGGAGGGGCAATTTCCATTAACTATGGCTACACCTTC. This translates into CASSLGGAISINYGYTF. The J gene is TRBJ1-2, the V gene TRBV5-4, with D perhaps matching TRBD1 (5 bases). With 0 bases removed from V and 1 base from J, the gap between germline ends came to 16 bases. CDR3 length: 17 amino acids. Germline lookup yields CDR1 SGHNT and CDR2 YYREEE (reference sequence).

The chain combines TRBV30 with TRBJ1-2; D remains unclear. This CDR3 spans 12 amino acids. From germline, CDR1 is GTSNPN and CDR2 SVGIG (reference sequence). V gave up 3 bases and J gave up 7 bases, with 12 bases separating them. CDR3 DNA: TGTGCCTGGAGCGATGGCATCCGTGGCTACACCTTC. Protein: CAWSDGIRGYTF.

This clone was recorded a few times. The chain links TRBV30 to TRBJ2-5; TRBD2 matches 7 bases. This CDR3 has 15 amino acids. Trimming took 0 bases from V and 1 from J; bases not matched to a gene: 5. Germline CDR1 reads GTSNPN; CDR2 reads SVGIG (reference sequence). This CDR3 is CAWSVRRGTQETQYF. CDR3 coding DNA: TGTGCCTGGAGTGTCAGGCGGGGGACCCAAGAGACCCAGTACTTC. Full variable domain (rest looked up from reference TRBV30 and TRBJ2-5): SQTIHQWPATLVQPVGSPLSLECTVEGTSNPNLYWYRQAAGRGLQLLFYSVGIGQISSEVPQNLSASRPQDRQFILSSKKLLLSDSGFYLCAWSVRRGTQETQYFGPGTRLLVL.

In this sample, this clone turned up a few times. One end of the junction fails to match germline, which may point to a read error. The chain uses TRBV7-7 and TRBJ2-5; D ambiguous. Germline CDR1 is SSHAT and CDR2 is FNYEAQ (reference sequence). The CDR3 length is 17 residues. In DNA, the CDR3 is TGTGCTAGCAGCTTAGGAAGGGTGATCCGGCCCCAAGAGACCCAGTACTTC. Its protein product is CASSLGRVIRPQETQYF.

The V call is TRBV4-2, the J call TRBJ2-3, with 10 nucleotides matching TRBD2. The junction had 6 bases not matched to a gene; V was cut back by 0 bases and J by 0 bases. This CDR3 region has 18 residues. Germline lookup yields CDR1 LGHNA and CDR2 YNFKEQ. The CDR3 bases are TGTGCCAGCAGCCAAGATCCCCCTAGCGGGGGCAGCACAGATACGCAGTATTTT. Translated, it gives CASSQDPPSGGSTDTQYF.

V gene TRBV3-1 (or the pseudogene TRBV3-2) combines with J gene TRBJ2-1, with 14 bases aligning to TRBD2. Trimming took 5 bases from V and 7 from J; bases not matched to a gene: 7. CDR3 length: 16 residues. Germline CDR1 is LGHDT and CDR2 is YNNKEL (reference sequence). CDR3 protein: CASSYLRLAGGNEQFF. In DNA form, the CDR3 reads TGTGCCAGCAGCTACTTAAGACTAGCGGGAGGGAATGAGCAGTTCTTC.

This clone was found a few times. The chain recombines TRBV7-9 with TRBJ1-5; D unresolved. There are 15 residues in the CDR3. The V and J ends lost 5 bases and 5 bases respectively, with 16 bases between them. The V gene's germline CDR1 is SEHNR and CDR2 FQNEAQ (reference sequence). The DNA of the CDR3 is TGTGCCAGCAGCGGAGGACTGTTGCGGGATCAGCCCCAGCATTTT. It yields the protein CASSGGLLRDQPQHF.

CDR3 bases: TGTGCCAGTAGTATCCAAGCAGAGGCCTACGAGCAGTACTTC. Its translation is CASSIQAEAYEQYF. The chain joins TRBV19 to TRBJ2-7; no clear D. The CDR3 runs 14 residues. Germline CDR1 is LNHDA and CDR2 is SQIVND (reference sequence). Trimming took 3 bases from V and 2 from J, leaving 11 bases between them.